This T cell receptor beta chain was sequenced in a study of cytomegalovirus exposure and HLA in healthy donors. Each of the donors was a healthy bone marrow donor. The V segment lost 6 bases and the J segment 7 bases; nucleotides outside the gene matches: 6. Germline-derived CDR1 and CDR2 are MDHEN and SYDVKM. The CDR3 has 15 residues. Study findings and constraints: When a later analysis compared HLA-associated TCR beta chains with equally common others, the HLA-associated chains turned out to be more clonally expanded and to have lower generation probabilities. The authors later found TCR association rates varying by HLA locus, with DRB1 most and HLA-C fewest.

This PCR relied on a set of 60 Vbeta primers and 13 Jbeta primers. The method was immunoSEQ multiplex PCR; TCRdb's version includes in-frame clones alone and lacks a portion of them. The table has fewer than 200,000 clones, 70% to 80% seen once. As to this clone: The antigen is unknown.

Sequencing was carried out using PBMCs. This TCR was recovered from a man between 25 and 39 years old in good health and CMV-seropositive. V gene TRBV28 combines with J gene TRBJ1-6; 10 bases map to TRBD1. DNA of the CDR3: TGTGCCAGCAGAGTTGGGGGACAGGGGAATTCACCCCTCCACTTT. Protein sequence: CASRVGGQGNSPLHF.